A selection of T cell receptor beta chains follows, all from one sample in a study of cytomegalovirus exposure and HLA in healthy donors. The assay was immunoSEQ multiplex PCR, and TCRdb's table has in-frame clones only and misses some. Of under 100,000 clones in the sample, 10% were seen once. The sequenced sample was PBMCs. The receptor set was obtained from a man aged 55 to 69 in good health and CMV-seropositive. Each CDR3 is given with its conserved first and last residue. A D gene is named only where the DNA matches it firmly. Clone sizes are given selectively: once, few, many, or a class where the clone is expanded.

>few|.|13|TRBV2|TRBJ1-1
TGTGCCAGCACCGATCAGGGGAACACTGAAGCTTTCTTT
CASTDQGNTEAFF
>.|TRBD2|19|TRBV19|TRBJ2-6
TGTGCCAGTAGTATAGATTTAGCGGGAGAAGGGGATGGGGCCAACGTCCTGACTTTC
CASSIDLAGEGDGANVLTF
>.|.|14|TRBV7-9|TRBJ2-7
TGTGCCAGCAGCGCCTCGCGGGATACCTACGAGCAGTACTTC
CASSASRDTYEQYF
>.|.|14|TRBV11-3|TRBJ2-3
TGTGCCAGCAGCTTAGGGGGGGGCACAGATACGCAGTATTTT
CASSLGGGTDTQYF
>.|.|13|TRBV5-1|TRBJ2-3
TGCGCCAGCAGCCCCCAGGGCACAGATACGCAGTATTTT
CASSPQGTDTQYF
>.|TRBD2|15|TRBV2|TRBJ2-7
TGTGCCAGCAGTGAGCGACTAGCGGGAGTCTTGAAGCAGTACTTC
CASSERLAGVLKQYF
>.|.|15|TRBV18|TRBJ2-1
TGTGCCAGCTCACCCGGCGGCGGCAGCCTCAATGAGCAGTTCTTC
CASSPGGGSLNEQFF
>few|TRBD2|15|TRBV19|TRBJ2-1
TGTGCCAGTAGCCCCTCCTTGGGAGCGGGGGTTGAGCAGTTCTTC
CASSPSLGAGVEQFF
>.|TRBD2|15|TRBV6-5|TRBJ2-1
TGTGCCAGCAGTTACGGGGTAGCGGGTTACAATGAGCAGTTCTTC
CASSYGVAGYNEQFF
>many|.|15|TRBV18|TRBJ2-7
TGTGCCAGCTCACCACCGAAGCGGACCCCCTACGAGCAGTACTTC
CASSPPKRTPYEQYF
>many|TRBD2|14|TRBV14|TRBJ2-1
TGTGCCAGCAGCCGAGGACTAGCTGGCAATGAGCAGTTCTTC
CASSRGLAGNEQFF
>.|TRBD1|15|TRBV5-6|TRBJ1-1
TGTGCCAGCAGCTGGGGAGACAGGGATTACACTGAAGCTTTCTTT
CASSWGDRDYTEAFF
>.|.|13|TRBV30|TRBJ1-2
TGTGCCTGGAGGACAGGAACTAACTATGGCTACACCTTC
CAWRTGTNYGYTF
>.|.|15|TRBV9|TRBJ2-5
TGTGCCAGCAGCGTAGGGGCGGGGCTCGGGGAGACCCAGTACTTC
CASSVGAGLGETQYF
>.|.|15|TRBV5-4|TRBJ2-7
TGTGCCAGCAGCTTGGCGGGACCAGGGGACTACGAGCAGTACTTC
CASSLAGPGDYEQYF
>.|.|14|TRBV18|TRBJ1-2
TGTGCCAGCTCACCAGCCGGGAAGCACTATGGCTACACCTTC
CASSPAGKHYGYTF
>few|.|11|TRBV19|TRBJ2-7
TGTGCCAGTAGTACAGGGGCTGAGCAGTACTTC
CASSTGAEQYF
>.|TRBD1|17|TRBV7-6|TRBJ2-1
TGTGCCAGCAGCCCGGCGTCCGGGACAGGGTACTACAATGAGCAGTTCTTC
CASSPASGTGYYNEQFF
>.|TRBD1|14|TRBV6-5|TRBJ2-1
TGTGCCAGCAGGCGGACAGGCGAATACAATGAGCAGTTCTTC
CASRRTGEYNEQFF
>.|TRBD1|13|TRBV6-5|TRBJ2-7
TGTGCCAGCAGTCGGGACAGGGGCTACGAGCAGTACTTC
CASSRDRGYEQYF
>.|TRBD1|17|TRBV5-1|TRBJ2-7
TGCGCCAGCAGCCCTCACCAAGGGACAGGGACAGCCTACGAGCAGTACTTC
CASSPHQGTGTAYEQYF
>.|.|14|TRBV18|TRBJ2-7
TGTGCCAGCTCACCGGGGGGTTACACCTACGAGCAGTACTTC
CASSPGGYTYEQYF
>few|.|12|TRBV6-5|TRBJ1-2
TGTGCCAGCAGTCATGACAGCTATGGCTACACCTTC
CASSHDSYGYTF
>few|.|15|TRBV12-5|TRBJ2-5
TGTGCTAGTGGTTTGGTCCAGGGGGGACAAGAGACCCAGTACTTC
CASGLVQGGQETQYF
>few|.|14|TRBV30|TRBJ2-2
TGTGCCTGGGTCCAACAGGGATGGATCGGGGAGCTGTTTTTT
CAWVQQGWIGELFF
>.|TRBD2|16|TRBV5-1|TRBJ2-3
TGCGCCAGCAGCTTGGTCAGCGGGGCCTCGACAGATACGCAGTATTTT
CASSLVSGASTDTQYF
>few|TRBD2|16|TRBV9|TRBJ2-1
TGTGCCAGCAGCCTCACCAGCGGGACCGTCCGCGATGAGCAGTTCTTC
CASSLTSGTVRDEQFF
>.|TRBD2|15|TRBV6-6|TRBJ2-5
TGTGCCAGCAGTCGACTAGCGGGGGGGCTTGAGACCCAGTACTTC
CASSRLAGGLETQYF
>few|TRBD1|15|TRBV27|TRBJ2-1
TGTGCCAGCAGTTACGGGACAGGGGGTTACAATGAGCAGTTCTTC
CASSYGTGGYNEQFF
>.|TRBD1|15|TRBV7-2|TRBJ2-7
TGTGCCAGCAGCTCGACAGGGGTCACCTCCTACGAGCAGTACTTC
CASSSTGVTSYEQYF
>few|TRBD1|14|TRBV19|TRBJ2-2
TGTGCCAGTAGGGGGACAGGGAACACCGGGGAGCTGTTTTTT
CASRGTGNTGELFF
>.|.|17|TRBV5-6|TRBJ1-2
TGTGCCAGCGCCCTTGGGCCGCCACAGGACAGACCGTATGGCTACACCTTC
CASALGPPQDRPYGYTF
>.|.|15|TRBV5-1|TRBJ2-7
TGCGCCAGCAGCACAGGGACAAGGATCTCCTACGAGCAGTACTTC
CASSTGTRISYEQYF
>.|.|12|TRBV30|TRBJ1-1
TGTGCCTGGGGGCGGGGGGGCACTGAAGCTTTCTTT
CAWGRGGTEAFF
>few|.|13|TRBV5-8|TRBJ1-2
TGTGCCAGCAGCTTGGGGCAGTTTTATGGCTACACCTTC
CASSLGQFYGYTF
>.|TRBD2|15|TRBV19|TRBJ2-2
TGTGCCAGTAGTAGAGAAGCGGGAGACACCGGGGAGCTGTTTTTT
CASSREAGDTGELFF
>few|.|14|TRBV11-2|TRBJ2-7
TGTGCCAGCAGCTTGCTTGGGCCCTCCTACGAGCAGTACTTC
CASSLLGPSYEQYF
>few|TRBD2|15|TRBV9|TRBJ2-7
TGTGCCAGCAGCGTAGTGCCAGCGGGAGTCTACGAGCAGTACTTC
CASSVVPAGVYEQYF
>few|TRBD1|14|TRBV6-5|TRBJ2-7
TGTGCCAGCAGTCCTCGGACAGGGGTCCACGAGCAGTACTTC
CASSPRTGVHEQYF
>.|TRBD2|18|TRBV5-1|TRBJ2-7
TGCGCCAGCAGCTTGGCGGGTAGCGGGGCCTCATTTTCCTACGAGCAGTACTTC
CASSLAGSGASFSYEQYF
>.|.|15|TRBV5-4|TRBJ1-5
TGTGCCAGCAGCAAGGACGGGAGAAGCAATCAGCCCCAGCATTTT
CASSKDGRSNQPQHF
>.|.|11|TRBV20-1|TRBJ2-2
TGCAGTGCGGGGCTGGGCGGGGAGCTGTTTTTT
CSAGLGGELFF